The entry below gives a single T cell receptor beta chain sequence along with its context. The data belong to a study of blood T cell repertoires in COVID-19. This CDR3 has 14 amino acids. Trimming cost V 6 bases and J 3 bases; bases outside gene matches: 10. Germline values: CDR1 GTSNPN, CDR2 SVGIG (reference sequence). The table came from immunoSEQ multiplex PCR; TCRdb's copy has only in-frame clones and leaves some out. This table holds 130,000 or so clones, around 84% found once. The rearrangement uses TRBV30 and TRBJ2-7; TRBD2 aligns across 8 bases. The source material was peripheral blood. The clonotype comes from a man aged 30-40 years with COVID-19, enrolled during active disease. The CDR3 protein is CACRPAGVNYEQYF. The CDR3 DNA reads TGTGCCTGCCGGCCAGCGGGAGTAAACTACGAGCAGTACTTC.